The source of this T cell receptor beta chain is a study of blood T cell repertoires in COVID-19 (TCRdb year 2020). With respect to the entire study: Collaborator samples came from the United States, Italy and Spain and covered acute and convalescent phases of COVID-19. Where available, HLA class I and class II types were obtained from metadata supplied by the sample provider rather than from assay-based typing. Samples came from the ongoing ImmuneRACE study (first 160 participants) plus 1,254 subjects from 6 global collaborators. The prospective study material was composed of cDNA or gDNA derived from T cells, B-cell-depleted T cells, or PBMCs. A de-identified subject ID, COVID-19 status, age in years and sex were almost always included in the sample metadata. Subjects who had been exposed to COVID-19, were actively infected with it, or had recovered from it provided the deeply sampled blood TCRbeta repertoires that made up the dataset. A freely available public database, intended as a resource for researchers studying the immune response to SARS-CoV-2, is where the repertoires were released. Results and caveats for the whole study, not just this receptor: Clinical and demographic metadata were provided uncurated, with the amount varying by source and participant.

On this clone: Its antigen is not yet known. No base quality information exists; no much larger clone differs at one position.

TCRbeta CDR3 regions were amplified from genomic DNA by means of the immunoSEQ Assay, a bias-controlled multiplex PCR. Under the source paper's analysis protocol: The number of nucleated cells in each sample was estimated from the amplification of reference gene primers within the assay. Sequence reads were collapsed and filtered to measure the absolute abundance of every unique TCRbeta CDR3 rearrangement. For each sample, productive Simpson clonality was calculated as the square root of Simpson's diversity index over productive rearrangements. TCRdb's version of the immuneACCESS table is confined to in-frame rearrangements and falls short of the full clone set. An unresolved V gene accounts for under half of the shortfall where checked; the remainder is of unknown origin. V and J calls and clone size follow that table, whereas D and trimming were derived from the DNA. The sample table records more than 150,000 clones; about 83% of these occur just once. The ten most abundant clones make up approximately 12% of the sample.

The CDR3 runs 13 amino acids, cysteine and phenylalanine included. The retained sequence is limited to the CDR3, 39 bases, with the frame set at the first base. CDR1 and CDR2, per the germline V gene (reference sequence), are LNHDA and SQIVND. V is clipped by 4 bases and J by 6 bases, and the sequence between their germline boundaries is 10 bases long. One collaborating source in Seattle enrolled patients while the patients were actively infected and followed the patients over time throughout the course of disease. Collaborating institutions collected whole blood in K2EDTA tubes following their own protocols. For TCRbeta analysis, collaborators shipped samples in one of three forms: frozen whole blood, isolated PBMCs, or DNA extracted from either of those sample types.

Input material: peripheral blood. This TCR came from a woman aged 70-85 years with COVID-19, enrolled during active disease. This sequence uses TRBV19 and TRBJ2-1; TRBD1 is a weak D gene call, 6 bases matching. CDR3 protein: CASSTTGFNEQFF. The nucleotides read TGTGCCAGTAGTACTACAGGGTTCAATGAGCAGTTCTTC.